The clone carrying this T cell receptor (beta chain) has a count of ten or more. Its cognate antigen is unknown. From germline, CDR1 is SGHDT and CDR2 YYEEEE. Trimming removed 2 bases at V and 10 bases at J, with 7 bases between. CDR3 size: 11 residues. The data were obtained in a study of CD8+CD57+ T cells in acquired aplastic anemia. Overall study: Across the sorted CD4+ and CD8+ cells, DNA amounts averaged 3.2 ug. Healthy donor sequencing depth: approximately 9.9 million CD4+, some 12 million CD8+ reads. Study-wide results and limits: Some 28 CD8+ CDR3 sequences occurred in both the patients and the controls.

Both TCR beta VDJ combination and CDR3 sequence profiling were carried out. Genomic DNA was the template for this profiling. TCRdb used MiXCR to reprocess the reads, holding one entry per CDR3 protein. This sample has under 200,000 distinct CDR3 sequences, with roughly 47% found just once. The sequence was collected from a human donor in good health. The sequenced sample was sorted CD4+, CD8+, or CD8+CD57+ T cells (not recorded which) from PBMCs. The chain employs TRBV5-6 and TRBJ2-1, with D hard to call. This chain's CDR3 is CASSFSSEQFF. Here the CDR3 DNA reads TGTGCCAGCAGCTTCTCTTCCGAGCAGTTCTTC.